This TCR beta chain is from a study of radiation and T cells in renal cell carcinoma. Time point meaning: baseline pretreatment blood. The treatment: 15 Gy SBRT to primary tumor, nephrectomy 4 weeks later. Germline CDR1 SGHRS, CDR2 YFSETQ. The CDR3 totals 16 residues. Trimming removed 6 bases at V and 2 bases at J, with 19 bases between. TCRdb keeps only in-frame clones here, not all; method: immunoSEQ multiplex PCR. The data contain about 130,000 clones, roughly four fifths of them singletons. This clonotype was sampled from a woman in her fifties or sixties with renal cell carcinoma. Here the sequenced sample was blood, taken from a patient whose treatment included radiotherapy and nephrectomy. V gene TRBV5-1 combines with J gene TRBJ2-3; D possibly corresponds to TRBD2 (6 bases). CDR3 nucleotides: TGCGCCAGCACCCCGGAGGGCCGAAATCCCACAGATACGCAGTATTTT. Amino acid sequence: CASTPEGRNPTDTQYF.